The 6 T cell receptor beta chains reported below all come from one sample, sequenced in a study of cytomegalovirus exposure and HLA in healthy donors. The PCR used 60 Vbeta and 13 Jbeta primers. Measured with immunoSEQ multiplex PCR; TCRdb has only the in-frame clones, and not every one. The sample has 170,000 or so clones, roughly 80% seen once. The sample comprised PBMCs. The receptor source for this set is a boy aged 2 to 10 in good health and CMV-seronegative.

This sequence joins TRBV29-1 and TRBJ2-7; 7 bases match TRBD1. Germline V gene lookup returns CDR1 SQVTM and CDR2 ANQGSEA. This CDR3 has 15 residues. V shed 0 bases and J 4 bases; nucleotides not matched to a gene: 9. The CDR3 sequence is CSVEDRQGISYEQYF. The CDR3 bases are TGCAGCGTTGAAGACCGACAGGGCATTAGTTACGAGCAGTACTTC.

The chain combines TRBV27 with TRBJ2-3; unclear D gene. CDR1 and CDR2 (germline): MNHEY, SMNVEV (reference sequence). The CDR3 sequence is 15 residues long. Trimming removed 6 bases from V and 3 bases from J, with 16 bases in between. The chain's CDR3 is CASRPTRFETDTQYF. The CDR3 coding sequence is TGTGCCAGCAGACCTACTCGGTTCGAGACAGATACGCAGTATTTT.

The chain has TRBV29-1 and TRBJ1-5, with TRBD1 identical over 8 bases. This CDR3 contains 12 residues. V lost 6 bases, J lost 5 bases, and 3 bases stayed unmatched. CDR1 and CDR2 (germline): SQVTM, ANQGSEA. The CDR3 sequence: CSVMDRDQPQHF. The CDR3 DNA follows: TGCAGCGTCATGGACAGGGATCAGCCCCAGCATTTT.

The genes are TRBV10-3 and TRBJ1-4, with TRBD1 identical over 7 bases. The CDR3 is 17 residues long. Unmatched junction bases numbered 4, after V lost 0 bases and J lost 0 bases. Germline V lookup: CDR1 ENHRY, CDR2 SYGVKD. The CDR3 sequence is CAISESGRGATNEKLFF. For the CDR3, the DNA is TGTGCCATCAGTGAGTCTGGCAGGGGGGCAACTAATGAAAAACTGTTTTTT.

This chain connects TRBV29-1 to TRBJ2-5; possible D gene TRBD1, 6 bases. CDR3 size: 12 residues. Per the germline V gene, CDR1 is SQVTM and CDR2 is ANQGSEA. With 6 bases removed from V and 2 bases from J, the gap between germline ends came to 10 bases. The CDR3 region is CSVADRQETQYF. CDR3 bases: TGCAGCGTCGCCGACAGGCAAGAGACCCAGTACTTC.

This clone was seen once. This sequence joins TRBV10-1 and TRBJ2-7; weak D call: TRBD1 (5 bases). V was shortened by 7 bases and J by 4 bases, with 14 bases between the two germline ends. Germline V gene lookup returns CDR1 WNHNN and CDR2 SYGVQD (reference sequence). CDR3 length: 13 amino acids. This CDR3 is CASNAGPGYEQYF. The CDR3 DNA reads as TGCGCCAGCAATGCAGGGCCTGGTTACGAGCAGTACTTC.